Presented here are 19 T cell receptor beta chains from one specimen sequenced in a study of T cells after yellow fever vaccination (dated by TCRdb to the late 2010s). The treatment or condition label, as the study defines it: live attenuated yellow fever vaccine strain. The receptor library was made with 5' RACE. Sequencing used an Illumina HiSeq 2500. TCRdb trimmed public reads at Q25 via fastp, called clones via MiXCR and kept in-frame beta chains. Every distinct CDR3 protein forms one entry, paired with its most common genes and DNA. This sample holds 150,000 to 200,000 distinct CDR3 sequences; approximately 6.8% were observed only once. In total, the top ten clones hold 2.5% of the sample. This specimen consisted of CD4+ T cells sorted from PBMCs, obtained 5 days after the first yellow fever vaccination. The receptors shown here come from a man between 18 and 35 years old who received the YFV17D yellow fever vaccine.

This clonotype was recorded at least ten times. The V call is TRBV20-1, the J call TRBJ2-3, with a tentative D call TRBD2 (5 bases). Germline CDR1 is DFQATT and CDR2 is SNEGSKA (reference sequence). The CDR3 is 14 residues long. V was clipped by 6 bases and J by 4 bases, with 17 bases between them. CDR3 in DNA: TGCAGTGCCTACGCGGGCCTCGGGGCAGATACGCAGTATTTT. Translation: CSAYAGLGADTQYF.

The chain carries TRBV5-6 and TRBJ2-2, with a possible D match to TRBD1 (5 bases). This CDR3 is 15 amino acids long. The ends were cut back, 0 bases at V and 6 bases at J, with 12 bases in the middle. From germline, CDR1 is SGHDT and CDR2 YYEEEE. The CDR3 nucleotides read TGTGCCAGCAGCTTGGGCCAGGGAAGGGCCGGGGAGCTGTTTTTT. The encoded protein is CASSLGQGRAGELFF.

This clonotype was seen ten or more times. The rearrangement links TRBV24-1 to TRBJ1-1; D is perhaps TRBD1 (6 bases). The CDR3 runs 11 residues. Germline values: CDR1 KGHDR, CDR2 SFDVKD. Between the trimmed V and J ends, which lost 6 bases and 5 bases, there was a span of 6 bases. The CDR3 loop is CATSQGTEAFF. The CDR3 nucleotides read TGTGCCACCAGTCAGGGGACTGAAGCTTTCTTT.

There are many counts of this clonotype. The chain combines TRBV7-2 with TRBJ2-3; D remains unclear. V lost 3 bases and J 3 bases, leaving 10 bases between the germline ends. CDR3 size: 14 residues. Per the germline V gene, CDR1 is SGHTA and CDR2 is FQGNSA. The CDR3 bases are TGTGCCAGCAGCTTTTCCAGCCGGACAGATACGCAGTATTTT. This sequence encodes CASSFSSRTDTQYF.

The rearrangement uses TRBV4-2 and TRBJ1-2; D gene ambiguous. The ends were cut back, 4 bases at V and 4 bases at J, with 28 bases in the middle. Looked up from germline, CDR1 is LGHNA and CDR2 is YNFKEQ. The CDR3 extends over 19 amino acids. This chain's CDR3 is CASSPTEVSGRRRLYGYTF. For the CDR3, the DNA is TGTGCCAGCAGCCCTACCGAGGTCTCTGGGCGGCGACGACTCTATGGCTACACCTTC.

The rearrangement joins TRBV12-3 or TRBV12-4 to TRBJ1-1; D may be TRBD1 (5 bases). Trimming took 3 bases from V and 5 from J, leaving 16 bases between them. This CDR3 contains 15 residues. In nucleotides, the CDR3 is TGTGCCAGCAGTTTTGGTGGGACGGTAAAGACTGAAGCTTTCTTT. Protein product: CASSFGGTVKTEAFF.

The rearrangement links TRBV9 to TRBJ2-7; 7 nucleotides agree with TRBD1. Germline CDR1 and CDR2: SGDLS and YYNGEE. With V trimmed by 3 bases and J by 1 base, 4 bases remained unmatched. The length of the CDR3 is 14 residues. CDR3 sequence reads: CASSERTGSYEQYF. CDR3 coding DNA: TGTGCCAGCAGCGAACGGACAGGATCCTACGAGCAGTACTTC.

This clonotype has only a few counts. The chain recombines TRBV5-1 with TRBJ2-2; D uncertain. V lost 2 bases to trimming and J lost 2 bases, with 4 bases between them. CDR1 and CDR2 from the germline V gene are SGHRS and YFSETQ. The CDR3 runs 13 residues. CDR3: CASSLTNTGELFF. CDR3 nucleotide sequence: TGCGCCAGCAGCTTAACCAACACCGGGGAGCTGTTTTTT.

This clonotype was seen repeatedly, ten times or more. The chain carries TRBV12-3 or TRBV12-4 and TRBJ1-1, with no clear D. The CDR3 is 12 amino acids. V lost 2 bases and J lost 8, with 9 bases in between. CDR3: CASSLRAEEAFF. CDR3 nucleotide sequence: TGTGCCAGCAGTTTACGAGCAGAAGAAGCTTTCTTT.

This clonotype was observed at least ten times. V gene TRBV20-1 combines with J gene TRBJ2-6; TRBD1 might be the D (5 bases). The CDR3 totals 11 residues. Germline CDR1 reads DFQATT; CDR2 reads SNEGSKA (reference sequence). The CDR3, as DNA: TGCGGGGCCTCTGGGGCCAACGTCCTGACTTTC. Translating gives CGASGANVLTF.

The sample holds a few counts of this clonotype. The CDR3 nucleotides are TGCAGTGCTAGAGTTCGCGGGGGTGGTCAGCCCCAGCATTTT. Translation gives CSARVRGGGQPQHF. This chain connects TRBV20-1 to TRBJ1-5, with TRBD1 as a possible D gene (5 bases). V was clipped by 1 base and J by 6 bases, with 13 bases between them. Germline V gene data show CDR1 as DFQATT and CDR2 as SNEGSKA (reference sequence). This CDR3 has 14 residues.

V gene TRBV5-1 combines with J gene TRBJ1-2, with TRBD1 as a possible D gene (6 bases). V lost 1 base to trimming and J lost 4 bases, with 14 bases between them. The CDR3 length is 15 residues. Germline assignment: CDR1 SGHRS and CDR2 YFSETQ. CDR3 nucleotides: TGCGCCAGCAGCTTGATTCCCGGACAGTTCTATGGCTACACCTTC. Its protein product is CASSLIPGQFYGYTF. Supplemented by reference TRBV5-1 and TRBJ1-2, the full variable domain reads KAGVTQTPRYLIKTRGQQVTLSCSPISGHRSVSWYQQTPGQGLQFLFEYFSETQRNKGNFPGRFSGRQFSNSRSEMNVSTLELGDSALYLCASSLIPGQFYGYTFGSGTRLTVV.

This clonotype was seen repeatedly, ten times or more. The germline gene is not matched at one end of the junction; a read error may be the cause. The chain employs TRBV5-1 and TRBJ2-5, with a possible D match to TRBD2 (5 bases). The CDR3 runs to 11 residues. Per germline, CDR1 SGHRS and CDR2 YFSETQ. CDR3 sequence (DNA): TGTGCCAGCAGTTTAGCGGAGACCCAGTACTTC. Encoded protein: CASSLAETQYF.

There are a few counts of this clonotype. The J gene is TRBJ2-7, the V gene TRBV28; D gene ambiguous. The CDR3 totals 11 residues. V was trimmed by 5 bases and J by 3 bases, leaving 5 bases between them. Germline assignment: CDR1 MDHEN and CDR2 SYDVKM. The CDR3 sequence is CASSAYYEQYF. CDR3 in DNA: TGTGCCAGCAGTGCTTACTACGAGCAGTACTTC.

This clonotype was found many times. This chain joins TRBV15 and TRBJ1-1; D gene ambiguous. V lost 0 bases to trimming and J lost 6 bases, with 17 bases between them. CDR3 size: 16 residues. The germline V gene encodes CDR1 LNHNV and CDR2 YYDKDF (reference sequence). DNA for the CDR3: TGTGCCACCAGCAGAGATCGGAGTGGAATCGCCTCTGAAGCTTTCTTT. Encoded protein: CATSRDRSGIASEAFF.

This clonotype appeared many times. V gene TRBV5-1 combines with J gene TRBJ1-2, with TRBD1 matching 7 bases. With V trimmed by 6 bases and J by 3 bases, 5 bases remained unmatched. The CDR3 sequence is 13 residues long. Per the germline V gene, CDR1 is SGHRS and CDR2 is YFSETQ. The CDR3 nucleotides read TGCGCCAGCACGTCAGGGGGTGACTATGGCTACACCTTC. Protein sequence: CASTSGGDYGYTF.

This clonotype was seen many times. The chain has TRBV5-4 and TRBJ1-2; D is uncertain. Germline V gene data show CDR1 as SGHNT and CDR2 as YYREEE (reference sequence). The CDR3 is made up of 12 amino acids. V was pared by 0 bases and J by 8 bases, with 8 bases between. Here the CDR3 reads CASSLDSSGYTF. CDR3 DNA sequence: TGTGCCAGCAGCTTGGACTCGAGCGGCTACACCTTC.

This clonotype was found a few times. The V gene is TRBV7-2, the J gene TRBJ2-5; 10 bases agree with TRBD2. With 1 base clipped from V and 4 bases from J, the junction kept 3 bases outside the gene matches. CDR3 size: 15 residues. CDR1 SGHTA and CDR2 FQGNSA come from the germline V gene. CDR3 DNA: TGTGCCAGCAGCTTAGGAGCGGGGGGGTTAGAGACCCAGTACTTC. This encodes CASSLGAGGLETQYF.

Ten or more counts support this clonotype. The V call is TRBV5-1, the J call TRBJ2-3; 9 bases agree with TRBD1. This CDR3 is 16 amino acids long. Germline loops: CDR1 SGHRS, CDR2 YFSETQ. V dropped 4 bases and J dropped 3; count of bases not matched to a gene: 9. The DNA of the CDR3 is TGCGCCAGCAGCCCCCCCCCGGGACAGGGAACAGATACGCAGTATTTT. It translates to CASSPPPGQGTDTQYF.